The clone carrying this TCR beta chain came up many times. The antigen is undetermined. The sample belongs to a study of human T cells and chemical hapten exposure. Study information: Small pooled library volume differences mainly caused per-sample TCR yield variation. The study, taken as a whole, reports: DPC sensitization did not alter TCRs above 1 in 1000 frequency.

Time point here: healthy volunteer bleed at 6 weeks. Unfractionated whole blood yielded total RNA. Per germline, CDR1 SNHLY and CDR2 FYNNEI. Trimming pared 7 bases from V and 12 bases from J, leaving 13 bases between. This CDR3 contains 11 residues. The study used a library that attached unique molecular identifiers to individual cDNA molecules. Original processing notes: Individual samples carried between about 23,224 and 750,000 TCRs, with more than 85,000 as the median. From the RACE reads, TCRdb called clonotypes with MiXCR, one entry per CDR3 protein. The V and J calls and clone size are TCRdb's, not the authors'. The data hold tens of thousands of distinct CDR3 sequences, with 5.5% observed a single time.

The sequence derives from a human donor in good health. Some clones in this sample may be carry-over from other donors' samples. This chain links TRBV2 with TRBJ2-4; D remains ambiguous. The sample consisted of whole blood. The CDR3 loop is CASKLSIDQYF. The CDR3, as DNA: TGTGCCAGCAAGTTGAGCATTGATCAGTACTTC.